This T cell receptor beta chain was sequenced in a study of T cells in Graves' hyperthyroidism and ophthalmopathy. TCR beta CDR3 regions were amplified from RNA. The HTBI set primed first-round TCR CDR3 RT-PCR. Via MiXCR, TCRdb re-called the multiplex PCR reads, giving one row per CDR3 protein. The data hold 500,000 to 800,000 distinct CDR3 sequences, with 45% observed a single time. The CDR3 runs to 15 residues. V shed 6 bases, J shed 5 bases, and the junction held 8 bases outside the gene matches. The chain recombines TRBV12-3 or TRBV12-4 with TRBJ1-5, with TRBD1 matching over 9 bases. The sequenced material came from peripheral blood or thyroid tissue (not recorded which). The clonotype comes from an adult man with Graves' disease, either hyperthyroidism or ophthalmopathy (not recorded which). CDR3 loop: CASSERQGEDQPQHF. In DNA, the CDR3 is TGTGCCAGCAGCGAGCGACAGGGGGAGGATCAGCCCCAGCATTTT.